This entry lists 3 T cell receptor beta chains sequenced from one sample in a study of blood T cell repertoires in COVID-19 (dated by TCRdb to about 2020). The library was obtained by the immunoSEQ multiplex PCR assay. Not all clones reach the TCRdb copy of this immuneACCESS table, which keeps in-frame sequences only. Checked studies attribute under half of the gap to unresolved V genes and leave the rest unexplained. The sample contains roughly 62,000 clones, approximately 84% of them found a single time. The top ten constitute around 3.5% of the sample. The material sequenced was peripheral blood. The receptors derive from a man aged 55 to 69 with acute or convalescent COVID-19.

This chain connects TRBV13 to TRBJ2-3; 13 bases match TRBD2. Unmatched junction bases numbered 6, after V lost 3 bases and J lost 6 bases. This CDR3 is built from 16 residues. Germline assignment: CDR1 PRHDT and CDR2 FYEKMQ (reference sequence). The CDR3 sequence: CASSFRLAGGGDTQYF. CDR3 coding DNA: TGTGCCAGCAGCTTCCGACTAGCGGGGGGAGGGGATACGCAGTATTTT.

J is TRBJ1-5 and V is TRBV18, with 8 bases that match TRBD1. The CDR3 has 20 residues. V dropped 1 base and J dropped 0; count of bases not matched to a gene: 14. The germline V gene encodes CDR1 KGHSH and CDR2 LQKENI. Here the CDR3 reads CASSPRGGTGRTISNQPQHF. The CDR3 region has the DNA TGTGCCAGCTCACCACGGGGGGGGACAGGAAGGACTATTAGCAATCAGCCCCAGCATTTT.

This chain links TRBV19 with TRBJ1-2, with D tentatively TRBD1 (5 bases). Between the trimmed V and J ends, which lost 6 bases and 6 bases, there was a span of 17 bases. This CDR3 spans 14 amino acids. CDR1 LNHDA and CDR2 SQIVND come from the germline V gene (reference sequence). The CDR3 bases are TGTGCCAGTAGGACCCTCAGGCAAGGGGATGGCTACACCTTC. The encoded protein is CASRTLRQGDGYTF.